Each of the 30 T cell receptor beta chains below was sequenced from the same sample in a study of regulatory T cells in long-lasting Graves disease. The TCR beta library used iRepertoire HTBI primers with Arm-PCR amplification of CDR3. TCRdb processed the multiplex PCR reads anew with MiXCR; each CDR3 protein has one entry. The sample holds approximately 500,000 distinct CDR3 sequences, roughly a fifth seen once. Described time point: persistent/refractory GD, antithyroid drugs over 5 years with positive TRAb. Construction of the TCR library relied on RNA isolated from PBMCs. The material was peripheral blood mononuclear cells (PBMCs), obtained when the disease was refractory, from a patient treated with antithyroid drugs. The origin of the receptors is a female donor with Graves disease.

This clonotype has only one observation. The CDR3 sequence is CASSLAINWGMNTEAFF. The CDR3, as DNA: TGTGCCAGCAGCTTAGCGATTAATTGGGGGATGAACACTGAAGCTTTCTTT. The chain carries TRBV13 and TRBJ1-1, with D possibly matching TRBD1 (5 bases). This CDR3 has 17 residues. The ends were cut back, 1 base at V and 0 bases at J, with 15 bases in the middle. Germline assignment: CDR1 PRHDT and CDR2 FYEKMQ (reference sequence).

This clonotype was seen a handful of times. The chain uses TRBV18 and TRBJ2-5; D gene unclear. Germline loops: CDR1 KGHSH, CDR2 LQKENI. V gave up 4 bases and J gave up 4 bases, with 19 bases separating them. This CDR3 has 16 amino acids. DNA of the CDR3: TGTGCCAGCTCACTTAAGCCGGTGAGCGTACGAGAGACCCAGTACTTC. Translating gives CASSLKPVSVRETQYF.

Remarks on this clonotype: A single base separates this from a much larger clone, so it may be a read error. This rearrangement joins TRBV4-3 to TRBJ2-7, with D perhaps matching TRBD1 (5 bases). Per germline, CDR1 LGHNA and CDR2 YSLEER. CDR3 length: 15 residues. Written as DNA, the CDR3 is TGCGCCAGCAGCCAAGATCCGGCAGGGCCCTACGAGCGGTACTTC. It codes for CASSQDPAGPYERYF.

This clonotype was seen a few times. The chain links TRBV30 to TRBJ1-6; TRBD1 is a possible D gene (5 bases). Germline lookup yields CDR1 GTSNPN and CDR2 SVGIG (reference sequence). The CDR3 spans 12 residues. V gave up 5 bases and J gave up 10 bases, with 12 bases separating them. Here the CDR3 DNA reads TGTGCCTGGGGACGGGACCACTCACCCCTCCACTTT. Protein: CAWGRDHSPLHF.

This sequence joins TRBV12-3 or TRBV12-4 and TRBJ1-2; D might be TRBD1 (6 bases). CDR3 length: 14 residues. V was pared by 5 bases and J by 4 bases, with 14 bases between. CDR3 DNA sequence: TGTGCCAGCAGTATATATCCGGGGGCCTATGGCTACACCTTC. Protein: CASSIYPGAYGYTF.

This clonotype has a handful of counts. The chain employs TRBV4-1 and TRBJ1-2, with D unresolved. The CDR3 consists of 17 residues. Germline V gene lookup returns CDR1 MGHRA and CDR2 YSYEKL. The germline V and J ends were trimmed by 0 bases and 6 bases, with 20 bases remaining between them. The CDR3 DNA sequence: TGCGCCAGCAGCCAAGATGTGGAGACGCGCGTAACTCATGGCTACACCTTC. It yields the protein CASSQDVETRVTHGYTF.

In its sample, this clonotype was seen a few times. V and J are TRBV7-9 and TRBJ1-2, with D possibly TRBD1 on 5 matching bases. Trimming took off 3 bases at V and 0 bases at J, with 23 bases between the two ends. Germline loops: CDR1 SEHNR, CDR2 FQNEAQ (reference sequence). The CDR3 is 19 residues long. DNA of the CDR3: TGTGCCAGCAGCTTCCCGGGCCTTGGACCGGGGCCGTCTAACTATGGCTACACCTTC. Protein product: CASSFPGLGPGPSNYGYTF.

This clonotype was counted at least ten times. It may be a read error: a sequence one base away is much more abundant. The chain carries TRBV28 and TRBJ2-5; no reliable D call. Germline assignment: CDR1 MDHEN and CDR2 SYDVKM. Trimming cost V 6 bases and J 1 base, with 3 bases left between them. This CDR3 spans 11 amino acids. The DNA of the CDR3 is TGTGCCAGCAGGTTCCAAGAGACCCAGTACTTC. Translated, it gives CASRFQETQYF.

Ten or more counts support this clonotype. V is TRBV2 and J is TRBJ1-1, with 12 bases aligning to TRBD1. The CDR3 is made up of 15 amino acids. CDR1 and CDR2 from the germline V gene are SNHLY and FYNNEI. The trim removed 7 bases at V and 4 bases at J, leaving 7 bases unmatched. DNA of the CDR3: TGTGCCAGCACCTCGGGACAGGGGGCTTCCACTGAAGCTTTCTTT. Translation gives CASTSGQGASTEAFF.

As concerns this clonotype: With a much larger clone just one base away, this may be a read error. The chain employs TRBV11-3 and TRBJ2-4; D perhaps matches TRBD2 (5 bases). The CDR3 length is 17 residues. Germline CDR1 SGHNT, CDR2 YENEEA. Between the trimmed V and J ends, which lost 5 bases and 8 bases, there was a span of 25 bases. The CDR3: CASSPNHLGIPRDIQYF. DNA for the CDR3: TGTGCCAGCAGCCCAAACCACCTCGGGATACCTAGGGACATTCAGTACTTC.

This clonotype was seen many times. The chain is built from TRBV28 and TRBJ2-7; 9 bases agree with TRBD1. Per the germline V gene, CDR1 is MDHEN and CDR2 is SYDVKM. This CDR3 is built from 17 residues. The junction had 16 bases not matched to a gene; V was cut back by 4 bases and J by 6 bases. The DNA for the CDR3 is TGTGCCAGCAGTTCACTATCAGACTGGACAGGGGATTGCGAGCAGTACTTC. This translates into CASSSLSDWTGDCEQYF.

This clonotype came up a few times. This chain connects TRBV9 to TRBJ2-1; no firm D call. CDR3 length equals 13 residues. Trimming cost V 2 bases and J 13 bases, with 16 bases left between them. The germline V gene has CDR1 SGDLS and CDR2 YYNGEE. CDR3 residues: CASSVGSAGLQFF. CDR3 coding DNA: TGTGCCAGCAGCGTTGGTTCTGCCGGCCTACAGTTCTTC. The variable domain in full, completed from reference TRBV9 and TRBJ2-1, reads DSGVTQTPKHLITATGQRVTLRCSPRSGDLSVYWYQQSLDQGLQFLIQYYNGEERAKGNILERFSAQQFPDLHSELNLSSLELGDSALYFCASSVGSAGLQFFGPGTRLTVL.

Comments on this clonotype: With a much larger clone just one base away, this may be a read error. The rearrangement uses TRBV6-2 or TRBV6-3 and TRBJ2-2; 7 nucleotides align to TRBD1. Germline loops: CDR1 MNHEY, CDR2 SVGEGT. The CDR3 totals 14 residues. J lost 4 bases, V lost 5 bases, and 4 bases had no gene match. The DNA of the CDR3 is TGTGCCAGCAGTGTTCGACAGGGCACCGGGGAGCTGTTTTTT. This translates into CASSVRQGTGELFF.

For the CDR3, the DNA is TGTGCCAGCAGTTATATCGCCCAACAGCAGTTCTTC. It encodes CASSYIAQQQFF. The chain employs TRBV6-2 or TRBV6-3 and TRBJ2-1, with unresolved D. The CDR3 contains 12 residues. Looked up from germline, CDR1 is MNHEY and CDR2 is SVGEGT. Trimming stripped 3 bases from V and 11 bases from J, with 11 bases between.

The chain's CDR3 is CASSWGTGEQYF. The CDR3 DNA is TGTGCCAGCAGCTGGGGGACTGGCGAGCAGTACTTC. V is TRBV5-4 and J is TRBJ2-7; D possibly corresponds to TRBD2 (6 bases). Trimming stripped 3 bases from V and 6 bases from J, with 10 bases between. CDR3 size: 12 residues. CDR1 is SGHNT and CDR2 is YYREEE in the germline V gene (reference sequence).

This clonotype was counted ten times or more. V is TRBV12-3 or TRBV12-4 and J is TRBJ1-6; 11 nucleotides line up with TRBD1. This CDR3 contains 16 residues. J lost 8 bases, V lost 1 base, and 4 bases had no gene match. The CDR3 bases are TGTGCCAGCAGTTTAGTGCCGGGACAGGGGGATTCACCCCTCCACTTT. It translates to CASSLVPGQGDSPLHF.

The chain carries TRBV19 and TRBJ2-5; a weak D match, TRBD1 (6 bases). Germline CDR1 LNHDA, CDR2 SQIVND (reference sequence). Trimming left V 4 bases short and J 5 bases short, with 14 bases between. CDR3 length: 14 amino acids. As DNA, the CDR3 is TGTGCCAGTAGTAGAAGTGACAGGCGGGAGACCCAGTACTTC. Protein sequence: CASSRSDRRETQYF.

This clonotype occurred a few times. The rearrangement uses TRBV20-1 and TRBJ1-2, with D unclear. CDR1 and CDR2 (germline): DFQATT, SNEGSKA (reference sequence). The CDR3 is 12 residues long. V was clipped by 5 bases and J by 6 bases, with 13 bases between them. The DNA of the CDR3 is TGCAGTGCTCCTCGAGATAAGGATGGCTACACCTTC. Amino acid sequence: CSAPRDKDGYTF.

This chain joins TRBV18 and TRBJ2-2; no clear D gene. V was cut by 1 base and J by 0 bases, with 9 bases left in between. The CDR3 loop spans 16 amino acids. Germline V gene lookup returns CDR1 KGHSH and CDR2 LQKENI. The CDR3 sequence is CASSPRSAPNTGELFF. In DNA form, the CDR3 reads TGTGCCAGCTCACCACGATCGGCGCCGAACACCGGGGAGCTGTTTTTT.

This clonotype came up a few times. The chain combines TRBV7-8 with TRBJ1-5; D possibly corresponds to TRBD1 (6 bases). Germline V lookup: CDR1 SGHVS, CDR2 FQNEAQ. The CDR3 spans 17 residues. V was clipped by 5 bases and J by 6 bases, with 23 bases between them. The CDR3 loop is CASSQGTSLLGLQPQHF. Written as DNA, the CDR3 is TGTGCCAGCAGCCAGGGGACTTCTCTTTTGGGTCTTCAGCCCCAGCATTTT.

The CDR3 nucleotides read TGTGCCAGCGATCAAAACACTGAAGCTTTCTTT. As protein: CASDQNTEAFF. The chain links TRBV7-9 to TRBJ1-1; D not resolved. Germline values: CDR1 SEHNR, CDR2 FQNEAQ (reference sequence). With 8 bases removed from V and 2 bases from J, the gap between germline ends came to 6 bases. The CDR3 is made up of 11 amino acids.

This clonotype was seen a handful of times. Possible read error: a much larger clone is one base away. This sequence joins TRBV28 and TRBJ1-2; D remains ambiguous. Per germline, CDR1 MDHEN and CDR2 SYDVKM. The V and J ends lost 7 bases and 4 bases respectively, with 7 bases between them. The CDR3 runs 11 residues. CDR3 nucleotides: TGTGCCAGCAAGCAGAGCTATGGCTACACCTTC. Translated, it gives CASKQSYGYTF.

The DNA for the CDR3 is TGTGCCAGCAGGACAGCATATAATCAGCCCCAGCATTTT. This codes for CASRTAYNQPQHF. The chain recombines TRBV12-3 or TRBV12-4 with TRBJ1-5; TRBD1 might be the D (5 bases). The V end was cut by 6 bases, the J end by 4 bases, with 10 bases between. The length of the CDR3 is 13 residues.

This clonotype has a handful of counts. The chain couples TRBV19 to TRBJ1-1; TRBD1 might be the D (5 bases). Trimming left V 1 base short and J 3 bases short, with 9 bases between. Germline-derived CDR1 and CDR2 are LNHDA and SQIVND (reference sequence). CDR3 length equals 14 residues. DNA of the CDR3: TGTGCCAGTAGTATAGTTGCGGGGGACACTGAAGCTTTCTTT. Its translation is CASSIVAGDTEAFF.

This clonotype was seen a handful of times. The chain has TRBV5-1 and TRBJ1-2; D gene ambiguous. V lost 0 bases, J lost 5 bases, and 11 bases lay in between. The germline gives CDR1 SGHRS, CDR2 YFSETQ. The CDR3 contains 14 residues. The CDR3 DNA reads TGCGCCAGCAGCTTGGCCTTGGCAGGATATGGCTACACCTTC. Protein product: CASSLALAGYGYTF.

Details on this clonotype: A much bigger clone sits one base away, suggesting this may be a read error. The chain employs TRBV28 and TRBJ2-7; TRBD1 is a possible D gene (5 bases). V dropped 5 bases and J dropped 6 bases, with 20 bases sitting between them. The CDR3 extends over 15 amino acids. CDR1 and CDR2 (germline): MDHEN, SYDVKM. CDR3 coding DNA: TGTGCCAGCAGTCCTCCCGCCTCACAGGCGTGCGAGCAGTACTTC. Its translation: CASSPPASQACEQYF.

Ten or more counts support this clonotype. This chain connects TRBV24-1 to TRBJ1-2; D perhaps matches TRBD1 (5 bases). The CDR3 loop spans 14 amino acids. Germline values: CDR1 KGHDR, CDR2 SFDVKD. Trimming stripped 3 bases from V and 5 bases from J, with 12 bases between. The CDR3: CATSDPTAIYGYTF. CDR3 DNA: TGTGCCACCAGTGATCCGACAGCGATTTATGGCTACACCTTC.

This clonotype was counted between two and nine times. V is TRBV29-1 and J is TRBJ2-7; D not resolved. The V and J ends lost 3 bases and 0 bases respectively, with 6 bases between them. The CDR3 loop spans 12 amino acids. Germline CDR1 reads SQVTM; CDR2 reads ANQGSEA. CDR3: CSVELDSYEQYF. DNA of the CDR3: TGCAGCGTTGAGCTGGACTCCTACGAGCAGTACTTC.

This clonotype is a singleton in its sample. The gene calls are TRBV20-1 and TRBJ2-7; no reliable D call. The CDR3 has 17 residues. The V end lost 6 bases, the J end lost 1 base, and 25 bases lay between the germline ends. Looked up from germline, CDR1 is DFQATT and CDR2 is SNEGSKA (reference sequence). CDR3 amino acids: CSADGSFGPQSSYEQYF. In nucleotides, the CDR3 is TGCAGTGCCGACGGGTCTTTCGGACCTCAGTCGTCCTACGAGCAGTACTTC.

This sequence joins TRBV7-3 and TRBJ1-6; 7 bases fit TRBD1. This CDR3 region has 16 residues. The germline V gene encodes CDR1 SGHTA and CDR2 FQGTGA. The junction had 9 bases not matched to a gene; V was cut back by 3 bases and J by 7 bases. CDR3 sequence (DNA): TGTGCCAGCAGCTTCGGAACCCCGGGACAGAATTCACCCCTCCACTTT. Its protein is CASSFGTPGQNSPLHF.